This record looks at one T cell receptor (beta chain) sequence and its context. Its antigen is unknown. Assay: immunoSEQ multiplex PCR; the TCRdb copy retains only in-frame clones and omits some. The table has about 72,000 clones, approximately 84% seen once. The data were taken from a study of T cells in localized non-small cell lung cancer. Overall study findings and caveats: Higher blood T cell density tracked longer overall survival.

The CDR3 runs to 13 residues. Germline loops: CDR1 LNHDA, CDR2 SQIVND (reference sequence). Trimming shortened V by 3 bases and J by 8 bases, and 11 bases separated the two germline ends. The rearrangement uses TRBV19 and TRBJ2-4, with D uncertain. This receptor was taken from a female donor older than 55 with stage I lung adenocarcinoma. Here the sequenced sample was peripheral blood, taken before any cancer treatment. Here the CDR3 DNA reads TGTGCCAGTAGTATGGATCCGGGTTACATTCAGTACTTC. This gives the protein CASSMDPGYIQYF.